This is a list of T cell receptor beta chains from one sample in a study of T cell responses to AZD1222 COVID-19 vaccine. The table came from immunoSEQ multiplex PCR; TCRdb's copy has only in-frame clones and leaves some out. The sample includes about 84,000 clones, roughly 89% of them seen just once. The specimen was peripheral blood, collected 28 days after the second AZD1222 dose. These receptors came from an adult who received the AZD1222 COVID-19 vaccine. Both conserved end residues are part of each CDR3. Each record gives: CDR3 DNA, CDR3 protein, V gene, clone size, D gene, J gene. A D gene is named only where the DNA matches it firmly. Clone size appears in some rows only: once, few, many, or a class for an expanded clone.

CDR3 DNA: TGTGCCACCAGCAGAGATCAGGATCACTCTGGGATTTTTTTT; CDR3 protein: CATSRDQDHSGIFF; V gene: TRBV15; clone size: NA; D gene: NA; J gene: TRBJ1-4
CDR3 DNA: TGTGCCAGCAGCCTACTTGGCCCGGGACAGTTCACAGATACGCAGTATTTT; CDR3 protein: CASSLLGPGQFTDTQYF; V gene: TRBV5-6; clone size: NA; D gene: TRBD1; J gene: TRBJ2-3
CDR3 DNA: TGTGCCAGCAGCCCTATGTGGGGCGGGGTCGAAAACATTCAGTACTTC; CDR3 protein: CASSPMWGGVENIQYF; V gene: TRBV5-8; clone size: NA; D gene: NA; J gene: TRBJ2-4
CDR3 DNA: TGTGCCACCAGCAGAGACCCCGGGGCTGACTACGAGCAGTACTTC; CDR3 protein: CATSRDPGADYEQYF; V gene: TRBV15; clone size: once; D gene: NA; J gene: TRBJ2-7
CDR3 DNA: TGCAGCGTTGAAGTGGAAGCGGGGGTTGAGCAGTTCTTC; CDR3 protein: CSVEVEAGVEQFF; V gene: TRBV29-1; clone size: NA; D gene: TRBD2; J gene: TRBJ2-1
CDR3 DNA: TGTGCCAGCAGCTTTTGGGGGGGCCGGGATACGCAGTATTTT; CDR3 protein: CASSFWGGRDTQYF; V gene: TRBV7-2; clone size: NA; D gene: NA; J gene: TRBJ2-3
CDR3 DNA: TGTGCCAGCTCACCACGGACAGAGAACACCGGGGAGCTGTTTTTT; CDR3 protein: CASSPRTENTGELFF; V gene: TRBV18; clone size: once; D gene: NA; J gene: TRBJ2-2
CDR3 DNA: TGTGCCAGCAGCTTGTCCGGGAAAGGTTTCTACGAGCAGTACTTC; CDR3 protein: CASSLSGKGFYEQYF; V gene: TRBV5-8; clone size: NA; D gene: NA; J gene: TRBJ2-7
CDR3 DNA: TGTGCCAGCAGTTTAGCCCCAGGGGTCTATGGCTACACCTTC; CDR3 protein: CASSLAPGVYGYTF; V gene: TRBV27; clone size: NA; D gene: NA; J gene: TRBJ1-2
CDR3 DNA: TGTGCCAGCAGTGAACCAGGGATTAGGAACACCATATATTTT; CDR3 protein: CASSEPGIRNTIYF; V gene: TRBV6-1; clone size: NA; D gene: NA; J gene: TRBJ1-3
CDR3 DNA: TGTGCCAGCAGCGTCGCCGGGCCGGGGGAGGCTTTCTTT; CDR3 protein: CASSVAGPGEAFF; V gene: TRBV9; clone size: NA; D gene: NA; J gene: TRBJ1-1
CDR3 DNA: TGTGCCATCAGTGAGGACTCCGGGACAGGAGTTCGTGGGCAGTTCTTC; CDR3 protein: CAISEDSGTGVRGQFF; V gene: TRBV10-3; clone size: NA; D gene: TRBD1; J gene: TRBJ2-1
CDR3 DNA: TGTGCCAGCAGCTTAGATGTGGGGGACCAGCCCCAGCATTTT; CDR3 protein: CASSLDVGDQPQHF; V gene: TRBV7-9; clone size: once; D gene: NA; J gene: TRBJ1-5
CDR3 DNA: TGCGCCAGCAGAACGGGGGCACTCTACAATGAGCAGTTCTTC; CDR3 protein: CASRTGALYNEQFF; V gene: TRBV5-1; clone size: NA; D gene: NA; J gene: TRBJ2-1
CDR3 DNA: TGCGCCAGCAGCCAAGATAAACCCTTACCGGTGAACACTGAAGCTTTCTTT; CDR3 protein: CASSQDKPLPVNTEAFF; V gene: TRBV4-3; clone size: NA; D gene: NA; J gene: TRBJ1-1
CDR3 DNA: TGTGCCAGCAGCTTAAAGCGACAGGGAGGGCAGCCCCAGCATTTT; CDR3 protein: CASSLKRQGGQPQHF; V gene: TRBV7-2; clone size: once; D gene: TRBD1; J gene: TRBJ1-5
CDR3 DNA: TGCGCCAGCAGCCAAGTTCAGACAGGGTATACTGAAGCTTTCTTT; CDR3 protein: CASSQVQTGYTEAFF; V gene: TRBV4-3; clone size: once; D gene: TRBD1; J gene: TRBJ1-1
CDR3 DNA: TGTGCCACCAGCAGAGATTTGCGCTATAATTCACCCCTCCACTTT; CDR3 protein: CATSRDLRYNSPLHF; V gene: TRBV15; clone size: NA; D gene: NA; J gene: TRBJ1-6
CDR3 DNA: TGTGCCAGCAGCTTATCGGGGAACACTGAAGCTTTCTTT; CDR3 protein: CASSLSGNTEAFF; V gene: TRBV7-2; clone size: NA; D gene: NA; J gene: TRBJ1-1
CDR3 DNA: TGTGCCAGCAGCCCCCGACAGGGGGTACCCTACGAGCAGTACTTC; CDR3 protein: CASSPRQGVPYEQYF; V gene: TRBV5-4; clone size: few; D gene: TRBD1; J gene: TRBJ2-7
CDR3 DNA: TGTGCCAGCAGCCCCGGCGGGGGACCCTACAATGAGCAGTTCTTC; CDR3 protein: CASSPGGGPYNEQFF; V gene: TRBV7-2; clone size: once; D gene: TRBD2; J gene: TRBJ2-1
CDR3 DNA: TGTGCCAGCAGGGGGGGACAGGGCTCTCAGCCCCAGCATTTT; CDR3 protein: CASRGGQGSQPQHF; V gene: TRBV2; clone size: NA; D gene: TRBD1; J gene: TRBJ1-5
CDR3 DNA: TGTGCCAGCAGCCAAGCACTAGCGGTCGACGGTGAGCAGTTCTTC; CDR3 protein: CASSQALAVDGEQFF; V gene: TRBV4-2; clone size: NA; D gene: TRBD2; J gene: TRBJ2-1
CDR3 DNA: TGTGCCATCTCCACCCGAGGGCCGGGACAGGGAACCTACGAGCAGTACTTC; CDR3 protein: CAISTRGPGQGTYEQYF; V gene: TRBV10-3; clone size: NA; D gene: TRBD1; J gene: TRBJ2-7
CDR3 DNA: TGTGCCAGCAGTGACAGGGGGAGTGTATTGGGCAAAGCTTTCTTT; CDR3 protein: CASSDRGSVLGKAFF; V gene: TRBV2; clone size: once; D gene: TRBD1; J gene: TRBJ1-1
CDR3 DNA: TGTGCCAGCAGCTTAGCGTGGGGCGGATCCGGACCGAGCTCCTACGAGCAGTACTTC; CDR3 protein: CASSLAWGGSGPSSYEQYF; V gene: TRBV7-9; clone size: NA; D gene: NA; J gene: TRBJ2-7
CDR3 DNA: TGTGCCAGCAACCACGACAGGGCGAACACCGGGGAGCTGTTTTTT; CDR3 protein: CASNHDRANTGELFF; V gene: TRBV19; clone size: NA; D gene: TRBD1; J gene: TRBJ2-2
CDR3 DNA: TGTGCCAGCAGTTACTCAGGGTTGCGGGATCAGCCCCAGCATTTT; CDR3 protein: CASSYSGLRDQPQHF; V gene: TRBV6-5; clone size: NA; D gene: NA; J gene: TRBJ1-5
CDR3 DNA: TGTGCCATCAGTGAACCTCGACAGGGGGCAGGCGGCTACACCTTC; CDR3 protein: CAISEPRQGAGGYTF; V gene: TRBV10-3; clone size: NA; D gene: TRBD1; J gene: TRBJ1-2
CDR3 DNA: TGTGCTAGTGGTTTGAGCGGGGGCTACAATGAGCAGTTCTTC; CDR3 protein: CASGLSGGYNEQFF; V gene: TRBV12-5; clone size: NA; D gene: TRBD2; J gene: TRBJ2-1
CDR3 DNA: TGTGCCAGCAGCTTGGGAGTTAGCGGGGGGGCCAAAGATACGCAGTATTTT; CDR3 protein: CASSLGVSGGAKDTQYF; V gene: TRBV5-4; clone size: NA; D gene: TRBD2; J gene: TRBJ2-3
CDR3 DNA: TGTGCCAGTAGTATGAACGGACAGTCTGGGGCCAACGTCCTGACTTTC; CDR3 protein: CASSMNGQSGANVLTF; V gene: TRBV19; clone size: once; D gene: NA; J gene: TRBJ2-6
CDR3 DNA: TGTGCCAGCAGCGTAGATCGAGCGGGGGGGAAAGAGACCCAGTACTTC; CDR3 protein: CASSVDRAGGKETQYF; V gene: TRBV9; clone size: NA; D gene: TRBD2; J gene: TRBJ2-5
CDR3 DNA: TGTGCCAGCAGCCAACAGTTGTACCTGCCATGGGAGTGGTGCGAGCAGTACTTC; CDR3 protein: CASSQQLYLPWEWCEQYF; V gene: TRBV3-1/TRBV3-2; clone size: once; D gene: NA; J gene: TRBJ2-7
CDR3 DNA: TGTGCCAGCAGTTCCGCCACAGGGGGCCACTATGGCTACACCTTC; CDR3 protein: CASSSATGGHYGYTF; V gene: TRBV6-5; clone size: NA; D gene: TRBD1; J gene: TRBJ1-2
CDR3 DNA: TGTGCCAGCAGCCAAGGGGGGGGCGATGCTCTTGAAGCTTTCTTT; CDR3 protein: CASSQGGGDALEAFF; V gene: TRBV3-1/TRBV3-2; clone size: NA; D gene: NA; J gene: TRBJ1-1
CDR3 DNA: TGTGCCAGCAGTGACTCTGCACCCTATGGCTACACCTTC; CDR3 protein: CASSDSAPYGYTF; V gene: TRBV6-4; clone size: NA; D gene: NA; J gene: TRBJ1-2
CDR3 DNA: TGCGCCAGCAGCTTGAACGGCCAGGGGAAAAATGAAAAACTGTTTTTT; CDR3 protein: CASSLNGQGKNEKLFF; V gene: TRBV5-1; clone size: NA; D gene: NA; J gene: TRBJ1-4
CDR3 DNA: TGTGCCAGCAGCCAAGGGAAGGGATCACCCCTCCACTTT; CDR3 protein: CASSQGKGSPLHF; V gene: TRBV3-1/TRBV3-2; clone size: NA; D gene: NA; J gene: TRBJ1-6
CDR3 DNA: TGTGCAAGTCGCCCCTACGGGGATACGCAGTATTTT; CDR3 protein: CASRPYGDTQYF; V gene: TRBV12-2; clone size: NA; D gene: NA; J gene: TRBJ2-3
CDR3 DNA: TGTGCCAGTAGCTCGGGAGGGAAGCGGGGGCCTTCCTACAATGAGCAGTTCTTC; CDR3 protein: CASSSGGKRGPSYNEQFF; V gene: TRBV19; clone size: NA; D gene: TRBD2; J gene: TRBJ2-1
CDR3 DNA: TGTGCCAGTAGTTCGCTCGGGACTAGCAGGTATGAGCAGTTCTTC; CDR3 protein: CASSSLGTSRYEQFF; V gene: TRBV19; clone size: once; D gene: TRBD2; J gene: TRBJ2-1
CDR3 DNA: TGTGCCAGCAGTTACCCCCCGGACACCGGGAACACTGAAGCTTTCTTT; CDR3 protein: CASSYPPDTGNTEAFF; V gene: TRBV6-5; clone size: NA; D gene: NA; J gene: TRBJ1-1